This TCR beta chain was recorded in a study of beta chain features in type 1 diabetes. Sequencing targeted expressed TCRB transcripts, as all isolated RNA had been reverse transcribed. Profiling relied on immunoSEQ multiplex PCR, and the TCRdb table lists in-frame clones only, not all of them. The sample includes roughly 500,000 clones, over 9.5% of them seen just once. Unmatched junction bases numbered 3, after V lost 5 bases and J lost 5 bases. CDR1 and CDR2 (germline): SEHNR, FQNEAQ (reference sequence). There are 14 residues in the CDR3. Based on CD45RO/CCR7/CD25/CD127/CD95/CD27, CD4+ regulatory, stem cell-like memory, naive and central memory cells were sorted. Sorted populations all exceeded 95% purity.

The clonotype comes from a woman aged 18-29 years in good health. Sequences were obtained from naive CD4+ T cells from blood. This sequence joins TRBV7-9 and TRBJ1-4; 9 bases match TRBD1. The CDR3 nucleotides are TGTGCCAGCAGCCGACAGGGGGGGAATGAAAAACTGTTTTTT. This sequence encodes CASSRQGGNEKLFF.